These T cell receptor beta chains were read from a single sample in a study of cytomegalovirus exposure and HLA in healthy donors. Libraries were prepared by immunoSEQ multiplex PCR; TCRdb keeps only in-frame clonotypes and omits some of them. The sample lists some 190,000 clones, approximately 80% occurring once. The sequencing input was PBMCs. The receptors stem from a young man in good health and CMV-seronegative. The CDR3 runs from the conserved cysteine through the conserved F or W. A D gene is named only where the DNA matches it firmly. The listing skips clone size in some rows; elsewhere it reads once, few, many or a size class.

J gene: TRBJ1-2; V gene: TRBV28; D gene: -; clone size: -; CDR3 DNA: TGTGCCAGCAGCAGACAAGGGGCCCCCGGTAACTATGGCTACACCTTC; CDR3 protein: CASSRQGAPGNYGYTF
J gene: TRBJ1-6; V gene: TRBV2; D gene: -; clone size: -; CDR3 DNA: TGTGCCAGCAGTGAAGGCCAGGGGAATTCACCCCTCCACTTT; CDR3 protein: CASSEGQGNSPLHF
J gene: TRBJ1-5; V gene: TRBV5-4; D gene: TRBD1; clone size: -; CDR3 DNA: TGTGCCAGCAGTCCAGACAGGGGCAATCAGCCCCAGCATTTT; CDR3 protein: CASSPDRGNQPQHF
J gene: TRBJ1-2; V gene: TRBV28; D gene: -; clone size: -; CDR3 DNA: TGTGCCAGCAGTATGGGCCTGGGAGGTGGCTACACCTTC; CDR3 protein: CASSMGLGGGYTF
J gene: TRBJ2-6; V gene: TRBV6-1; D gene: -; clone size: few; CDR3 DNA: TGTGCCAGCATGCAGGCTGGGGCCAACGTCCTGACTTTC; CDR3 protein: CASMQAGANVLTF
J gene: TRBJ2-7; V gene: TRBV27; D gene: TRBD2; clone size: -; CDR3 DNA: TGTGCCAGCAGCCCTTTACTTCCCGGGACTAGCGGGATCCACGAGCAGTACTTC; CDR3 protein: CASSPLLPGTSGIHEQYF
J gene: TRBJ1-5; V gene: TRBV28; D gene: TRBD1; clone size: -; CDR3 DNA: TGTGCCAGCTCGGGACAGTTTGAGCCCCAGCATTTT; CDR3 protein: CASSGQFEPQHF
J gene: TRBJ2-3; V gene: TRBV27; D gene: -; clone size: -; CDR3 DNA: TGTGCCAGCAGTATCCGACAGCGCACAGATACGCAGTATTTT; CDR3 protein: CASSIRQRTDTQYF
J gene: TRBJ2-1; V gene: TRBV4-1; D gene: -; clone size: few; CDR3 DNA: TGCGCCAGCAGCCAAGAACAGGGAGATGAGCAGTTCTTC; CDR3 protein: CASSQEQGDEQFF
J gene: TRBJ2-5; V gene: TRBV7-9; D gene: -; clone size: -; CDR3 DNA: TGTGCCAGCAGCTCCCGGGCGGGGTCGGGGGAGACCCAGTACTTC; CDR3 protein: CASSSRAGSGETQYF
J gene: TRBJ2-7; V gene: TRBV2; D gene: -; clone size: once; CDR3 DNA: TGTGCCAGCAGTGAAGCGCTTCTGAGAGGCCACGAGCAGTACTTC; CDR3 protein: CASSEALLRGHEQYF
J gene: TRBJ1-2; V gene: TRBV9; D gene: TRBD1; clone size: -; CDR3 DNA: TGTGCCAGCAGCGGGGACAGTCTTGGCTACACCTTC; CDR3 protein: CASSGDSLGYTF
J gene: TRBJ2-7; V gene: TRBV5-6; D gene: -; clone size: -; CDR3 DNA: TGTGCCAGCAGCTTGGGGCAGGGGGGCTACGAGCAGTACTTC; CDR3 protein: CASSLGQGGYEQYF
J gene: TRBJ2-3; V gene: TRBV4-1; D gene: -; clone size: -; CDR3 DNA: TGCGCCAGCAGCCTGGTTCGTACTAGCACAGATACGCAGTATTTT; CDR3 protein: CASSLVRTSTDTQYF
J gene: TRBJ2-2; V gene: TRBV28; D gene: TRBD1; clone size: -; CDR3 DNA: TGTGCCAGCAGTTTAAAGAGGGGGCGAGACGGGGAGCTGTTTTTT; CDR3 protein: CASSLKRGRDGELFF
J gene: TRBJ1-2; V gene: TRBV5-1; D gene: TRBD1; clone size: -; CDR3 DNA: TGCGCCAGCAGCCTTCGGACAGGGTGGGACTATGGCTACACCTTC; CDR3 protein: CASSLRTGWDYGYTF
J gene: TRBJ1-1; V gene: TRBV6-6; D gene: -; clone size: -; CDR3 DNA: TGTGCCAGCGCACTCCGCCTGAACACTGAAGCTTTCTTT; CDR3 protein: CASALRLNTEAFF
J gene: TRBJ2-5; V gene: TRBV6-5; D gene: -; clone size: -; CDR3 DNA: TGTGCCAGCAGTTATTTAGTTGCGGGGACCCAAGAGACCCAGTACTTC; CDR3 protein: CASSYLVAGTQETQYF
J gene: TRBJ1-3; V gene: TRBV28; D gene: -; clone size: few; CDR3 DNA: TGTGCCACCCTAGCCGGGGGAATCTCTGGAAACACCATATATTTT; CDR3 protein: CATLAGGISGNTIYF
J gene: TRBJ2-3; V gene: TRBV7-9; D gene: TRBD2; clone size: once; CDR3 DNA: TGTGCCAGCAGCGTGGGACTAGTCGACACAGATACGCAGTATTTT; CDR3 protein: CASSVGLVDTDTQYF
J gene: TRBJ1-1; V gene: TRBV28; D gene: -; clone size: -; CDR3 DNA: TGTGCCAGCAGGCTAGGGAACACTGAAGCTTTCTTT; CDR3 protein: CASRLGNTEAFF
J gene: TRBJ2-5; V gene: TRBV19; D gene: -; clone size: -; CDR3 DNA: TGTGCCAGTAGTATAGGGACAGAACAAGAGACCCAGTACTTC; CDR3 protein: CASSIGTEQETQYF
J gene: TRBJ2-5; V gene: TRBV11-3; D gene: -; clone size: -; CDR3 DNA: TGTGCCAGCAGCCCGGGACTGAATCAGGGAGAGACCCAGTACTTC; CDR3 protein: CASSPGLNQGETQYF
J gene: TRBJ2-2; V gene: TRBV5-1; D gene: -; clone size: few; CDR3 DNA: TGCGCCAGCAGCTTGGCGGTAGCGGACACCGGGGAGCTGTTTTTT; CDR3 protein: CASSLAVADTGELFF
J gene: TRBJ1-1; V gene: TRBV18; D gene: TRBD1; clone size: once; CDR3 DNA: TGTGCCAGCTCACCACCGACGACAGGGAGGAACACTGAAGCTTTCTTT; CDR3 protein: CASSPPTTGRNTEAFF